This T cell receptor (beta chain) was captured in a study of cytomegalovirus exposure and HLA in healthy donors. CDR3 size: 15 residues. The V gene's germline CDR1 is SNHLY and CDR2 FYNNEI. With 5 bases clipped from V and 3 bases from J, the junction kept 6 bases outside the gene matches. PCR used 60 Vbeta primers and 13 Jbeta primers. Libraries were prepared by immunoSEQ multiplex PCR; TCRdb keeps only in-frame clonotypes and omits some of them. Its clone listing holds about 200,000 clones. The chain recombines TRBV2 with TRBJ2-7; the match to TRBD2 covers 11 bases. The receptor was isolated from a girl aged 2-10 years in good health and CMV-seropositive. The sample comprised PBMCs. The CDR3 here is CASSNPTSGNYEQYF. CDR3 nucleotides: TGTGCCAGCAGTAATCCGACTAGCGGGAACTACGAGCAGTACTTC.